This entry is about one T cell receptor beta chain. Its antigen remains unidentified. The data stem from a study of CXCR3-negative and CXCR3-positive naive CD8 T cells (dated by TCRdb to about 2019). With regard to the full study: Some 130 million TRB reads were obtained in total, roughly 1.5 +/- 0.3 million reads per library. Diversity and physicochemical repertoire analyses were performed on about a dozen donors pooled from two independent experiments. The TRBV-TRBJ cluster analysis covered naive subsets from 5 or 6 donors and memory cells from 3 donors.

What the research found in general, with its limitations: TRB CDR3s from CXCR3-positive naive cells showed higher hydrophobicity (lower Kidera factor 4), lower energy, and higher strength and volume indices than CXCR3-negative naive cells. Both naive subsets had comparably high repertoire diversity, while memory CD8+ T cells had much lower repertoire diversity. CXCR3 expression partially decreased after cryopreservation, so most assays used freshly isolated PBMCs. Because surface CD5, which has been linked to self-reactivity in mice, was comparable between naive subsets, TCR interaction strength was also inferred from TRB CDR3 physicochemical properties. TRBV-TRBJ usage was similar between naive CXCR3-negative and CXCR3-positive cells from the same donor, while memory cells showed distinct patterns.

The instrument given in TCRdb is NextSeq 550. The Human TCR Profiling Kit (MiLaboratory) was used to prepare UMI-labeled 5' RACE TRB cDNA libraries. cDNA synthesis used the entire amount of extracted RNA, and PCR amplification then used the entire amount of cDNA produced. Libraries were prepared in parallel using an identical number of PCR cycles. In the source study's methods: With a requirement of at least two reads per UMI, MIGEC and MiXCR extracted about 48,000 +/- 9,800 unique UMI-labeled TRB cDNA molecules per library. Each library averaged 40,000 +/- 10,000 functional in-frame TRB CDR3 nucleotide clonotypes without stop codons. Diversity metrics, including normalized Shannon-Wiener and Chao1, were computed in VDJtools after downsampling to 5000 UMI-labeled TRB molecules per sample. For the central five CDR3 residues, VDJtools calculated physicochemical properties weighted by clonotype size, namely interaction energy, strength, volume and Kidera factor 4. The reads underwent TCRdb reprocessing, giving one record for each CDR3 protein sequence and no DNA. The V and J calls follow TCRdb's processing rather than the paper's. The data table for this sample lists some 140,000 distinct CDR3 sequences. Less than 0.55% of the sample lies in the top ten.

For every CD8+ T cell subset, 300,000 cells were flow-sorted straight into RLT lysis buffer, and each subset was sorted in triplicate. Naive CD8+ T cells were defined stringently as CD45RO-CCR7+CD27+CD95- to exclude memory contaminants. Standard density gradient centrifugation was used to isolate peripheral blood mononuclear cells from buffy coats. Naive CXCR3-negative and CXCR3-positive CD8+ T cells were flow-sorted on a FACSAria III. Total RNA was extracted from sorted cells with an RNeasy Mini Kit. CDR1 SQVTM and CDR2 ANQGSEA are derived from the germline V gene. The CDR3 runs 15 residues from the cysteine to the phenylalanine. DNA was not recorded.

The V gene is TRBV29-1 and the J gene is TRBJ2-7; TCRdb proposes TRBD2, but this gene call is untestable without DNA. The receptor comes from a human donor in good health. Some clones in this sample may be carry-over from other donors' samples. Source material: naive CXCR3+ CD8+ T cells from blood. The cell subset or site label, read with the paper, signifies: CD45RO-CCR7+CD27+CD95- naive CD8+ T cells expressing CXCR3 (TNR3+). CDR3 sequence: CSVELAGASSYEQYF.